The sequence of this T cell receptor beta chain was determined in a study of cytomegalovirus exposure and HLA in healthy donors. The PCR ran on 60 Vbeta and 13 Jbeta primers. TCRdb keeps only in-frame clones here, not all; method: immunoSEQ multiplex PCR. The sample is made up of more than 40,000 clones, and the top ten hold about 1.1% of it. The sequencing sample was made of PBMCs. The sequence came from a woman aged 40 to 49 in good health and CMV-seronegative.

This CDR3 reads CASSETVNYGYTF. The CDR3 DNA reads TGTGCCAGCTCAGAGACAGTCAACTATGGCTACACCTTC. The chain couples TRBV18 to TRBJ1-2; D may be TRBD1 (5 bases). Germline loops: CDR1 KGHSH, CDR2 LQKENI. The CDR3 runs 13 residues. The V gene lost 5 bases and the J gene lost 2 bases, with 9 bases spanning the gap.